A single sample gave rise to the 22 T cell receptor beta chains below, sequenced in a study of blood T cells in healthy people across ages. Sample-barcoded 5' priming and a J-beta primer mix drove a second PCR of roughly 7 to 11 cycles. One entry per CDR3 protein results from TCRdb running MiXCR on the 5' RACE reads. Of 1.5 million to 2 million distinct CDR3 sequences listed, 49% are singletons. Sequencing was done on a sample of blood. The receptors were gathered from a woman between 35 and 50 years old in good health.

This clonotype was detected a few times. This chain connects TRBV20-1 to TRBJ1-4; the D gene is possibly TRBD1 (6 bases). The CDR3 covers 16 residues. V was shortened by 3 bases and J by 6 bases, with 20 bases between the two germline ends. Germline V CDR1 and CDR2: DFQATT, SNEGSKA (reference sequence). CDR3 loop: CSASRGLDGPDEKLFF. Written as DNA, the CDR3 is TGCAGTGCTAGCCGGGGGCTGGACGGCCCGGATGAAAAACTGTTTTTT.

The gene calls are TRBV6-5 and TRBJ2-3, with 12 bases fitting TRBD1. The V and J ends lost 0 bases and 2 bases, in that order; junction bases with no gene match: 6. Germline V lookup: CDR1 MNHEY, CDR2 SVGAGI. This CDR3 is 18 amino acids long. The CDR3 sequence is CASSYSFGTGGPTDTQYF. The DNA for the CDR3 is TGTGCCAGCAGTTACTCGTTCGGGACAGGGGGCCCCACAGATACGCAGTATTTT.

The chain uses TRBV7-9 and TRBJ2-1, with D possibly being TRBD1 (6 bases). V dropped 8 bases and J dropped 9 bases, with 20 bases sitting between them. The CDR3 loop spans 14 amino acids. CDR1 and CDR2 (germline): SEHNR, FQNEAQ (reference sequence). CDR3 in amino acids: CASPLSGRGSEQFF. The CDR3 DNA follows: TGTGCCAGCCCTCTATCCGGCAGGGGCAGTGAGCAGTTCTTC.

In its sample, this clonotype was seen a few times. The chain has TRBV20-1 and TRBJ1-4; D remains unclear. Per the germline V gene, CDR1 is DFQATT and CDR2 is SNEGSKA (reference sequence). V was shortened by 3 bases and J by 4 bases, with 9 bases between the two germline ends. The CDR3 runs to 13 residues. This chain's CDR3 is CSARWQSNEKLFF. CDR3 in DNA: TGCAGTGCTAGGTGGCAGAGTAATGAAAAACTGTTTTTT.

The chain combines TRBV24-1 with TRBJ2-5; D is possibly TRBD2 (5 bases). CDR3 length: 16 residues. CDR1 is KGHDR and CDR2 is SFDVKD in the germline V gene. The V and J ends lost 5 bases and 11 bases respectively, with 26 bases between them. DNA for the CDR3: TGTGCCACCAGTGCTCTAACTCGGGGATTAAACAATGAGCAGTACTTC. As protein: CATSALTRGLNNEQYF.

This chain joins TRBV28 and TRBJ2-3, with TRBD2 matching 9 bases. Germline assignment: CDR1 MDHEN and CDR2 SYDVKM. V gave up 10 bases and J gave up 4 bases; unmatched junction bases: 15. The CDR3 is made up of 16 amino acids. The CDR3 region is CANTPWGRTSADTQYF. In nucleotides, the CDR3 is TGTGCCAACACCCCTTGGGGACGGACTAGCGCAGATACGCAGTATTTT.

The V and J genes are TRBV20-1 and TRBJ2-7; D perhaps matches TRBD2 (5 bases). Germline CDR1 DFQATT, CDR2 SNEGSKA (reference sequence). The CDR3 is 15 residues long. The V gene lost 2 bases and the J gene lost 0 bases, with 14 bases spanning the gap. The CDR3 is CSARSSRVGSYEQYF. For the CDR3, the DNA is TGCAGTGCTAGAAGTTCGCGGGTGGGCTCCTACGAGCAGTACTTC.

CDR3 protein: CASSGVNQPQHF. CDR3 sequence (DNA): TGTGCCAGCAGCGGGGTAAATCAGCCCCAGCATTTT. The V and J genes are TRBV7-2 and TRBJ1-5; D gene ambiguous. Germline loops: CDR1 SGHTA, CDR2 FQGNSA. Trimming stripped 5 bases from V and 4 bases from J, with 6 bases between. The CDR3 extends over 12 amino acids.

The chain employs TRBV7-9 and TRBJ2-7; 10 positions agree with TRBD2. CDR1 SEHNR and CDR2 FQNEAQ come from the germline V gene (reference sequence). V was clipped by 5 bases and J by 1 base; unmatched bases: 5. This CDR3 comprises 15 residues. DNA for the CDR3: TGTGCCAGCAGCCCTCTAGCGGGGGAGTCCTACGAGCAGTACTTC. Amino acids: CASSPLAGESYEQYF.

In regard to this clonotype: A read error may produce the germline difference seen at one junction end. The DNA of the CDR3 is TGTGCCGGCAGGCACCGGGCTCTCAAAACAGATACGCAGTATTTT. It translates to CAGRHRALKTDTQYF. This sequence joins TRBV6-5 and TRBJ2-3; D unresolved. This CDR3 has 15 amino acids. Per germline, CDR1 MNHEY and CDR2 SVGAGI.

This rearrangement joins TRBV4-1 to TRBJ1-5; tentative D call: TRBD1 (5 bases). This CDR3 spans 14 amino acids. Germline values: CDR1 MGHRA, CDR2 YSYEKL. With 3 bases removed from V and 2 bases from J, the gap between germline ends came to 8 bases. Written as DNA, the CDR3 is TGCGCCAGCAGCCATGGGACCCGCAATCAGCCCCAGCATTTT. Translating gives CASSHGTRNQPQHF.

J is TRBJ2-7 and V is TRBV5-1, with D perhaps matching TRBD1 (5 bases). Trimming pared 1 base from V and 4 bases from J, leaving 15 bases between. CDR1 SGHRS and CDR2 YFSETQ come from the germline V gene. This CDR3 has 15 amino acids. The CDR3, as DNA: TGCGCCAGCAGCTTGTCCCCTTTGACAGTTTACGAGCAGTACTTC. Its translation: CASSLSPLTVYEQYF.

V gene TRBV28 combines with J gene TRBJ2-7, with D perhaps assigned TRBD1 or TRBD2 (5 bases each). Between the trimmed V and J ends, which lost 3 bases and 1 base, there was a span of 13 bases. CDR3 length: 15 residues. CDR1 is MDHEN, CDR2 SYDVKM, per germline. CDR3 in DNA: TGTGCCAGCAGTTTGGGACGAGAGGCGTCCTACGAGCAGTACTTC. Its translation: CASSLGREASYEQYF.

The rearrangement uses TRBV6-2 or TRBV6-3 and TRBJ2-5; TRBD2 aligns across 7 bases. The J call may be wrong; the DNA end is better matched by TRBJ2-7. Looked up from germline, CDR1 is MNHEY and CDR2 is SVGEGT. The CDR3 is made up of 13 amino acids. The DNA for the CDR3 is TGTGCCAGCAGTGACGGGACTAAATACGAGCAGTACTTC. Translated: CASSDGTKYEQYF.

The J gene is TRBJ1-6, the V gene TRBV4-2, with no clear D. Germline V gene lookup returns CDR1 LGHNA and CDR2 YNFKEQ. The CDR3 covers 15 residues. V lost 1 base to trimming and J lost 8 bases, with 12 bases between them. CDR3 sequence reads: CASSQAERVDSPLHF. In DNA form, the CDR3 reads TGTGCCAGCAGCCAAGCGGAGAGGGTAGATTCACCCCTCCACTTT.

The chain is built from TRBV7-9 and TRBJ2-5, with 7 bases lining up with TRBD1. Gene TRBJ2-4 matches the end of the DNA better, so the J call may be wrong. Looked up from germline, CDR1 is SEHNR and CDR2 is FQNEAQ (reference sequence). There are 14 residues in the CDR3. Written as DNA, the CDR3 is TGTGCCTCACAGGGGTGTAGGGCCAAAAACATTCAGTACTTC. This gives the protein CASQGCRAKNIQYF.

This clonotype was detected a few times. The chain links TRBV20-1 to TRBJ2-7, with no clear D. In germline, CDR1 is DFQATT, CDR2 SNEGSKA (reference sequence). V shed 0 bases and J shed 3 bases, with 12 bases lying between them. The length of the CDR3 is 14 residues. In DNA form, the CDR3 reads TGCAGTGCTAGAGATTACGGAAGACTCTACGAGCAGTACTTC. Translating it yields CSARDYGRLYEQYF.

This clonotype was recorded a few times. CDR3 sequence (DNA): TGTGCCAGCCTCCGAGCACGGGACAGGGTTTCTGCTGGGGCCAACGTCCTGACTTTC. Translated: CASLRARDRVSAGANVLTF. This chain uses TRBV6-2 or TRBV6-3 with TRBJ2-6, with TRBD1 matching 9 bases. With 8 bases clipped from V and 2 bases from J, the junction kept 16 bases outside the gene matches. Per germline, CDR1 MNHEY and CDR2 SVGEGT. The CDR3 is 19 residues long.

On this clonotype: This sequence may be a read error, since a much larger clone differs from it by one base. The chain combines TRBV4-2 with TRBJ2-1, with D uncertain. Germline V lookup: CDR1 LGHNA, CDR2 YNFKEQ. The length of the CDR3 is 15 residues. CDR3 sequence reads: CTSSQDRDSYNEQFF. The CDR3 DNA reads TGTACCAGCAGCCAAGATAGAGACTCCTACAATGAGCAGTTCTTC.

The V call is TRBV29-1, the J call TRBJ2-7; 7 nucleotides agree with TRBD1. V was pared by 7 bases and J by 2 bases, with 8 bases of the junction left unmatched. The CDR3 sequence is 13 residues long. Germline CDR1 and CDR2: SQVTM and ANQGSEA. The CDR3: CSAEGTETYEQYF. CDR3 nucleotide sequence: TGCAGCGCCGAGGGGACAGAAACCTACGAGCAGTACTTC.

This clonotype occurred a few times. The rearrangement links TRBV2 to TRBJ2-5; D gene uncertain. Germline V gene sequence: CDR1 SNHLY, CDR2 FYNNEI. Trimming shortened V by 9 bases and J by 5 bases, and 10 bases separated the two germline ends. This CDR3 is built from 11 residues. The CDR3 loop is CARTNGETQYF. CDR3 coding DNA: TGTGCCAGGACAAACGGGGAGACCCAGTACTTC.

The chain combines TRBV7-9 with TRBJ2-1, with 15 bases identical to TRBD2. The CDR3 totals 16 residues. Per germline, CDR1 SEHNR and CDR2 FQNEAQ (reference sequence). J lost 5 bases, V lost 6 bases, and 5 bases had no gene match. The CDR3 nucleotides are TGTGCCAGCAGAAGGACTAGCGGGGGGGCGGACAATGAGCAGTTCTTC. Translating it yields CASRRTSGGADNEQFF.